Listed below are T cell receptor beta chains from one sample, sequenced in a study of cytomegalovirus exposure and HLA in healthy donors. Method: immunoSEQ multiplex PCR; TCRdb's copy keeps in-frame clones and lacks some. The profile shows about 150,000 clones, less than 80% of them singletons. The sample taken for sequencing was PBMCs. These receptors all stem from a man aged 25 to 40 in good health and CMV-seronegative. Each CDR3 is given with its conserved first and last residue. The D gene is left open where the match is weak. For some rows the clone size is stated as once, few or many, or as a class when expanded; others skip it.

TRBV2,.,TRBJ1-3,.,TGTGCCAGCAGTGAGGGCAGCTCTGGAAACACCATATATTTT,CASSEGSSGNTIYF
TRBV7-9,.,TRBJ1-1,.,TGTGCCAGCAGCCTAACAGGTGTGAACACTGAAGCTTTCTTT,CASSLTGVNTEAFF
TRBV7-9,.,TRBJ1-2,.,TGTGCCAGCAGACCTACATCGGCGGCCGGCTACCCCTTC,CASRPTSAAGYPF
TRBV6-4,TRBD2,TRBJ2-3,many,TGTGCCAGCAGTGGTGGTAGCGGGGGCCCCACAGATACGCAGTATTTT,CASSGGSGGPTDTQYF
TRBV6-5,TRBD1,TRBJ1-2,.,TGTGCCAGCAGTGTCGACAGGGCCCCCTATGGCTACACCTTC,CASSVDRAPYGYTF
TRBV7-9,.,TRBJ2-3,.,TGTGCCAGCAGCCAGATACAGGGAAGTTCCACAGATACGCAGTATTTT,CASSQIQGSSTDTQYF
TRBV5-1,.,TRBJ2-6,.,TGCGCCAGCACTCTTAGGGGCTTTGGGGCCAACGTCCTGACTTTC,CASTLRGFGANVLTF
TRBV14,.,TRBJ2-3,.,TGTGCCAGCAGCAGACCGGGACTTAGCACAGATACGCAGTATTTT,CASSRPGLSTDTQYF
TRBV5-4,TRBD1,TRBJ2-7,.,TGTGCCAGCAGCTTGGACAGGGGACACGAGCAGTACTTC,CASSLDRGHEQYF
TRBV29-1,.,TRBJ2-7,.,TGCAGCGTTGTCCCTCCGGGGAAATTCGAGCAGTACTTC,CSVVPPGKFEQYF
TRBV5-6,TRBD1,TRBJ2-7,few,TGTGCCAGCAGCCTCGGGACAGGGGGCTACGAGCAGTACTTC,CASSLGTGGYEQYF
TRBV7-9,.,TRBJ1-1,.,TGTGCCAGCAGCTTAGATCAGGGTTCGAACACTGAAGCTTTCTTT,CASSLDQGSNTEAFF
TRBV5-4,TRBD1,TRBJ2-2,many,TGTGCCAGCAGCGAGGACAGGGGGGGACAGCTGTTTTTT,CASSEDRGGQLFF
TRBV19,.,TRBJ2-7,few,TGTGCCAGTAGTATAGGGGAGACCTACGAGCAGTACTTC,CASSIGETYEQYF
TRBV6-5,.,TRBJ2-2,few,TGTGCCAGCAGTTACGCAGGGCTGGGCGGGGAGCTGTTTTTT,CASSYAGLGGELFF
TRBV5-4,.,TRBJ2-3,once,TGTGCCAGCAGCGAGGACTTCACTAGCACAGATACGCAGTATTTT,CASSEDFTSTDTQYF
TRBV6-5,TRBD1,TRBJ1-1,.,TGTGCCAGCAGTAGAAATCCAGGGGGGAAAGCTGAAGCTTTCTTT,CASSRNPGGKAEAFF
TRBV5-5,.,TRBJ1-1,.,TGTGCCAGCAGCTTCGGAGGGACGAATGAAGCTTTCTTT,CASSFGGTNEAFF
TRBV10-3,TRBD1,TRBJ2-5,.,TGTGCCATCAGTACCGGGACAGAGGGTGAGACCCAGTACTTC,CAISTGTEGETQYF
TRBV10-3,TRBD1,TRBJ1-5,once,TGTGCCATCAGTGAGTCCAAGGGGGCGGGACAGCCCCAGCATTTT,CAISESKGAGQPQHF
TRBV28,TRBD1,TRBJ1-2,.,TGTGCCAGCAGTTCGATCCAGGGGGCCGGGGTTGGCTACACCTTC,CASSSIQGAGVGYTF
TRBV9,TRBD2,TRBJ2-1,.,TGTGCCAGCAGCCTAGCGGGGGGCCCTCTCAATGAGCAGTTCTTC,CASSLAGGPLNEQFF
TRBV6-4,TRBD1,TRBJ2-1,.,TGTGCCAGCAGTGACTCTGGACAGGGGGACCAGTTCTTC,CASSDSGQGDQFF
TRBV11-3,.,TRBJ1-2,.,TGTGCCAGCAGCTTAGACCTAAATCGGGGGGGGAATGGCTACACCTTC,CASSLDLNRGGNGYTF
TRBV28,.,TRBJ1-5,.,TGTGCCAGCAGTCACCCTCCCAGAAATCAGCCCCAGCATTTT,CASSHPPRNQPQHF
TRBV2,.,TRBJ2-3,.,TGTGCCAGCAGTGAGGGCTACCAAGATACGCAGTATTTT,CASSEGYQDTQYF
TRBV7-6,.,TRBJ1-2,.,TGTGCCAGCAGCTATGCCGGGGTAGGCGGCTACACCTTC,CASSYAGVGGYTF
TRBV19,TRBD1,TRBJ1-5,once,TGTGCCAGTAGTAAAGCCGGGACAGGTATTAGCAATCAGCCCCAGAATTTT,CASSKAGTGISNQPQNF
TRBV5-1,TRBD2,TRBJ2-3,.,TGCGCCAGCAGCTTTCTAGCGGGGGGAAAAGGAACAGATACGCAGTATTTT,CASSFLAGGKGTDTQYF
TRBV7-9,TRBD1,TRBJ2-5,.,TGTGCCAGCAGCTTCGACAGGGCGATAGGAGAGACCCAGTACTTC,CASSFDRAIGETQYF
TRBV5-1,TRBD2,TRBJ2-7,once,TGCGCCAGCAGCTTGGAGCTAGCGGGCTTCTACGAGCAGTACTTC,CASSLELAGFYEQYF
TRBV5-4,.,TRBJ2-5,.,TGTGCCAGCAGCTTGGACAGGTACCAAGAGACCCAGTACTTC,CASSLDRYQETQYF
TRBV6-5,.,TRBJ1-1,few,TGTGCCAGCAACAAGGGGTTGAACACTGAAGCTTTCTTT,CASNKGLNTEAFF
TRBV9,TRBD1,TRBJ2-2,.,TGTGCCAGCAGCATCGCCGGGACAGCGAACACCGGGGAGCTGTTTTTT,CASSIAGTANTGELFF
TRBV4-1,.,TRBJ1-1,.,TGCGCCAGCAGCCAAGGCGTAAACACTGAAGCTTTCTTT,CASSQGVNTEAFF
TRBV18,.,TRBJ2-7,.,TGTGCCAGCTCACCTCCAGTCTCCCGATTAGAGCGCGAGCAGTACTTC,CASSPPVSRLEREQYF
TRBV7-2,TRBD2,TRBJ2-5,.,TGTGCCAGCAGCTTTACCGGGACTAGCGGGGGTGACCAGTACTTC,CASSFTGTSGGDQYF
TRBV6-6,.,TRBJ1-6,.,TGTGCCAGCAGTTACAGGACAGATAATTCACCCCTCCACTTT,CASSYRTDNSPLHF
TRBV5-1,TRBD1,TRBJ2-4,.,TGCGCCAGCAGCTTGGGAGGGGGCAAGAACATTCAGTACTTC,CASSLGGGKNIQYF
TRBV15,TRBD2,TRBJ2-1,.,TGTGCCACCAGCAGTCGCCGGGGGGCCTACAATGAGCAGTTCTTC,CATSSRRGAYNEQFF
TRBV18,TRBD2,TRBJ2-1,.,TGTGCCAGCTCACCACGGACTAGCAAAAAGTACAATGAGCAGTTCTTC,CASSPRTSKKYNEQFF
TRBV7-9,.,TRBJ2-5,.,TGTGCCAGCAGCCTCCGACTAGAGACTGCCCTTAAAGAGACCCAGTACTTC,CASSLRLETALKETQYF
TRBV5-1,TRBD1,TRBJ2-3,.,TGCGCCAGCAGCTTGTACAGGGGGGCAGATACGCAGTATTTT,CASSLYRGADTQYF
TRBV27,TRBD2,TRBJ2-3,.,TGTGCCAGCGCCTGGTTAGCGGGGACAGATACGCAGTATTTT,CASAWLAGTDTQYF
TRBV20-1,.,TRBJ1-1,.,TGCAGTGCCACTAAAACTGAAGCTTTCTTT,CSATKTEAFF